Sequencing of this T cell receptor beta chain was carried out in a study of CD8 T cells in Susac syndrome. Study-wide points: The study's TCR sequencing and HLA analysis drew on a certain number of individuals. That number was acknowledged as relatively small.

V shed 3 bases and J shed 5 bases, with 13 bases lying between them. CDR3 length: 14 residues. This clonotype was found once. As yet, its antigen is unknown. The multiple sclerosis controls comprised treatment-naive patients whose relapsing-remitting disease was stable or active. Negative isolation yielded CD4+ and CD8+ T cells, and FACS enriched TEMRA cells. Roughly 0.45 to 1 ug RNA was reverse transcribed with random hexamers. Coverage of TCR beta CDR3 amplification by immunoSEQ multiplex PCR extended to 54 Vbeta and 13 Jbeta. One entry per CDR3 protein, called by TCRdb with MiXCR from the immunoSEQ multiplex PCR reads. The sample consists of approximately 190,000 distinct CDR3 sequences, more than 90% of them appearing once.

Sample: CD4+ T cells from PBMCs. The V call is TRBV12-3 or TRBV12-4, the J call TRBJ1-1, with D maybe TRBD1 (5 bases). This receptor was obtained from a human donor with multiple sclerosis. The CDR3 DNA reads TGTGCCAGCAGTTTGAATCAGGGTGAGACTGAAGCTTTCTTT. Encoded protein: CASSLNQGETEAFF.